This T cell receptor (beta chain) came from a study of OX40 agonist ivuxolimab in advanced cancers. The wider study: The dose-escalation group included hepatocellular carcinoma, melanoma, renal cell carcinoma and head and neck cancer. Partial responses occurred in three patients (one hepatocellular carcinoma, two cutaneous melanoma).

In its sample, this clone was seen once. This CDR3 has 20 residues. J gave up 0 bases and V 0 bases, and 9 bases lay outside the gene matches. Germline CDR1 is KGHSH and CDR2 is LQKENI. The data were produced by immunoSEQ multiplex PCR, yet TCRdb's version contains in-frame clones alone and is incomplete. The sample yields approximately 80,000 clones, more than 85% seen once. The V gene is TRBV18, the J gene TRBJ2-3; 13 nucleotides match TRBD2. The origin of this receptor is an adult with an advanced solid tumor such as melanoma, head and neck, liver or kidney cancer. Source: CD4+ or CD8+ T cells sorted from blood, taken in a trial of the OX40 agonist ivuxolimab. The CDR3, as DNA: TGTGCCAGCTCACCACCTCTAGGACTAGCGGGAGTAGCGAGCACAGATACGCAGTATTTT. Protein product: CASSPPLGLAGVASTDTQYF.